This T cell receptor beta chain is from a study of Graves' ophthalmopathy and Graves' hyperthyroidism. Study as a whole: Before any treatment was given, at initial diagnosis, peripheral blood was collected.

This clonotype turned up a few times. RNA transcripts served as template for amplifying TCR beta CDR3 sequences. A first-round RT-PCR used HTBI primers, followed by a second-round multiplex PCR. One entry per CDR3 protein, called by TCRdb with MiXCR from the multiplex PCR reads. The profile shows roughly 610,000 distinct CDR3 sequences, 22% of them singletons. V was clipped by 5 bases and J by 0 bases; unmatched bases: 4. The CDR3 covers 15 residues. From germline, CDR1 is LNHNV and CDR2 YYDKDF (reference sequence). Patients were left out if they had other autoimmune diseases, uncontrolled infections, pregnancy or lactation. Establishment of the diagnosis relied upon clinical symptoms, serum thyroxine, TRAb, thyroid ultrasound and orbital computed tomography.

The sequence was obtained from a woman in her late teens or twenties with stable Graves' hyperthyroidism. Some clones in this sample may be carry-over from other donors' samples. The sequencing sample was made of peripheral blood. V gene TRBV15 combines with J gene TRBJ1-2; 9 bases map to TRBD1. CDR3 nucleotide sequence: TGTGCCACCAGCCGACAGGGGGTAACTAACTATGGCTACACCTTC. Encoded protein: CATSRQGVTNYGYTF.